Listed below are T cell receptor beta chains from one sample, sequenced in a study of cytomegalovirus exposure and HLA in healthy donors. Libraries were prepared by immunoSEQ multiplex PCR; TCRdb keeps only in-frame clonotypes and omits some of them. The sample includes around 180,000 clones, roughly 86% of them seen just once. The source material was PBMCs. The receptor source for this set is a girl aged 10-17 years in good health and CMV-seropositive. The CDR3 runs from the conserved cysteine through the conserved F or W. D genes are given only for firm matches. Clone size is not always given. Where it is, it says once, few, many or a class for expanded clones.

.	TRBV6-5	TRBJ1-2	.	CASSYGEGGYGYTF	TGTGCCAGCAGTTACGGGGAGGGTGGCTATGGCTACACCTTC
.	TRBV21-1	TRBJ2-5	.	CASSKGASGGPETQYF	TGTGCCAGCAGCAAAGGGGCTAGCGGGGGCCCAGAGACCCAGTACTTC
TRBD1	TRBV5-1	TRBJ2-2	.	CASSLGQGWTGELFF	TGCGCCAGCAGCCTAGGACAGGGATGGACCGGGGAGCTGTTTTTT
.	TRBV7-9	TRBJ1-2	.	CASSPLMGLERGYTF	TGTGCCAGCAGCCCCCTAATGGGGCTAGAGAGAGGCTACACCTTC
.	TRBV7-6	TRBJ1-4	.	CASSLIGRREKLFF	TGTGCCAGCAGCTTAATTGGGAGGAGGGAAAAACTGTTTTTT
TRBD1	TRBV9	TRBJ2-2	.	CASSVGDREGELFF	TGTGCCAGCAGCGTAGGGGACAGGGAAGGGGAGCTGTTTTTT
.	TRBV27	TRBJ1-2	.	CASSLKGVGYTF	TGTGCCAGCAGTTTAAAGGGGGTAGGCTACACCTTC
TRBD1	TRBV6-1	TRBJ1-1	once	CASLATGRVPEAFF	TGTGCCAGCCTTGCGACAGGGAGAGTCCCTGAAGCTTTCTTT
TRBD2	TRBV6-4	TRBJ2-2	.	CASSVTSGTGELFF	TGTGCCAGCAGTGTTACTAGCGGCACCGGGGAGCTGTTTTTT
.	TRBV6-6	TRBJ2-7	.	CASSKDSYEQYF	TGTGCCAGCAGTAAGGACAGCTACGAGCAGTACTTC
TRBD2	TRBV11-3	TRBJ2-1	.	CASSFSGGAGEQFF	TGTGCCAGCAGCTTTAGCGGGGGGGCAGGGGAGCAGTTCTTC
.	TRBV10-2	TRBJ2-3	.	CASSGGQITDTQYF	TGCGCCAGCAGTGGCGGACAGATTACAGATACGCAGTATTTT
.	TRBV15	TRBJ1-1	.	CATSEGGRNTEAFF	TGTGCCACCAGCGAGGGTGGACGAAACACTGAAGCTTTCTTT
TRBD2	TRBV9	TRBJ2-1	.	CASSVGASGSYNEQFF	TGTGCCAGCAGCGTAGGTGCTAGCGGCTCCTACAATGAGCAGTTCTTC
.	TRBV19	TRBJ2-7	once	CASGGTYEQYF	TGTGCCAGTGGAGGGACTTACGAGCAGTACTTC